The rows below give T cell receptor beta chains drawn from one sample of a study of glioma-infiltrating T cells. From the multiplex PCR reads, TCRdb called clonotypes with MiXCR, one entry per CDR3 protein. This table holds approximately 120,000 distinct CDR3 sequences, roughly 25% found once. The sequencing sample was made of glioma tissue, nonneoplastic brain tissue, or PBMCs (not recorded which). These receptors originate from a human donor with low-grade glioma or glioblastoma, undergoing nonglioma brain surgery, or in good health (not recorded which). Both conserved end residues are part of each CDR3. Fields, in order: J gene, clone size, D gene, V gene, CDR3 protein, CDR3 DNA. The D gene is left open where the match is weak. Only part of the rows carry a size: once, few, many, or a class if the clone is expanded.

j_gene: TRBJ1-2; abundance: many; d_gene: NA; v_gene: TRBV27; CDR3aa: CASSLGQFASYTF; CDR3nt: TGTGCCAGCAGTTTAGGCCAGTTCGCTAGCTACACCTTC
j_gene: TRBJ2-1; abundance: many; d_gene: TRBD2; v_gene: TRBV19; CDR3aa: CASSLGTSGSYNEQFF; CDR3nt: TGCGCCAGCAGCCTCGGGACTAGCGGGAGCTACAATGAGCAGTTCTTC
j_gene: TRBJ2-3; abundance: many; d_gene: TRBD1; v_gene: TRBV27; CDR3aa: CARRGQEGTDTQYF; CDR3nt: TGTGCCAGGAGGGGACAGGAGGGCACAGATACGCAGTATTTT
j_gene: TRBJ2-3; abundance: few; d_gene: TRBD1; v_gene: TRBV3-1; CDR3aa: CASSQGTGGTDTQYF; CDR3nt: TGTGCCAGCAGCCAAGGGACAGGGGGTACGGATACGCAGTATTTT
j_gene: TRBJ2-1; abundance: NA; d_gene: TRBD2; v_gene: TRBV27; CDR3aa: CASSRTSGSHNEQFF; CDR3nt: TGTGCCAGCAGTCGGACTAGCGGGAGCCACAATGAGCAGTTCTTC
j_gene: TRBJ1-3; abundance: many; d_gene: TRBD1; v_gene: TRBV27; CDR3aa: CASSLRQGSSGNTIYF; CDR3nt: TGTGCCAGCAGTTTACGACAGGGGTCCTCTGGAAACACCATATATTTT
j_gene: TRBJ2-1; abundance: few; d_gene: NA; v_gene: TRBV12-3/TRBV12-4; CDR3aa: CASSHTAYPYNEQFF; CDR3nt: TGTGCCAGCAGCCATACAGCTTATCCCTACAATGAGCAGTTCTTC
j_gene: TRBJ2-1; abundance: many; d_gene: TRBD2; v_gene: TRBV12-3/TRBV12-4; CDR3aa: CASSLLGFGGEIGEDEQFF; CDR3nt: TGTGCCAGCAGTCTTCTCGGGTTCGGGGGGGAGATCGGGGAGGATGAGCAGTTCTTC
j_gene: TRBJ2-3; abundance: many; d_gene: NA; v_gene: TRBV7-9; CDR3aa: CAGRAGTDTQYF; CDR3nt: TGTGCCGGACGGGCCGGCACAGATACGCAGTATTTT
j_gene: TRBJ2-7; abundance: NA; d_gene: NA; v_gene: TRBV15; CDR3aa: CATSRPSRISGSSYEQYF; CDR3nt: TGTGCCACCAGCCGCCCCTCTAGGATCTCCGGTAGCTCCTACGAGCAGTACTTC
j_gene: TRBJ2-1; abundance: NA; d_gene: TRBD1; v_gene: TRBV19; CDR3aa: CASRLRRGQGEGGEQFF; CDR3nt: TGTGCCAGTCGCCTTCGTCGGGGACAGGGGGAGGGGGGTGAGCAGTTCTTC
j_gene: TRBJ2-6; abundance: NA; d_gene: NA; v_gene: TRBV7-9; CDR3aa: CASSATGMASGANVLTF; CDR3nt: TGTGCCAGCAGCGCCACAGGGATGGCGTCTGGGGCCAACGTCCTGACTTTC
j_gene: TRBJ2-5; abundance: few; d_gene: NA; v_gene: TRBV5-1; CDR3aa: CASSLSSVGGGQETQYF; CDR3nt: TGCGCCAGCAGCTTGTCTTCGGTTGGTGGGGGCCAAGAGACCCAGTACTTC
j_gene: TRBJ2-7; abundance: many; d_gene: TRBD2; v_gene: TRBV4-2; CDR3aa: CASSQILAGSYEQYF; CDR3nt: TGTGCCAGCAGCCAAATTCTAGCGGGGTCCTACGAGCAGTACTTC
j_gene: TRBJ1-1; abundance: NA; d_gene: NA; v_gene: TRBV6-2/TRBV6-3; CDR3aa: CASSYWQEEGSTEAFF; CDR3nt: TGTGCCAGCAGTTACTGGCAGGAGGAGGGGTCCACTGAAGCTTTCTTT
j_gene: TRBJ2-5; abundance: many; d_gene: NA; v_gene: TRBV4-3; CDR3aa: CASSQGLGAGMETQYF; CDR3nt: TGCGCCAGCAGCCAAGGCCTGGGGGCAGGGATGGAGACCCAGTACTTC
j_gene: TRBJ2-3; abundance: many; d_gene: NA; v_gene: TRBV20-1; CDR3aa: CSASDRSTDTQYF; CDR3nt: TGCAGTGCTAGCGACAGGAGCACAGATACGCAGTATTTT
j_gene: TRBJ1-1; abundance: many; d_gene: NA; v_gene: TRBV7-8; CDR3aa: CASSLEGKITEAFF; CDR3nt: TGTGCCAGCAGCTTAGAGGGTAAGATCACTGAAGCTTTCTTT
j_gene: TRBJ2-3; abundance: many; d_gene: TRBD1; v_gene: TRBV6-1; CDR3aa: CASSSSVDRATDTQYF; CDR3nt: TGTGCCAGCAGTTCCTCCGTGGACAGGGCCACAGATACGCAGTATTTT
j_gene: TRBJ2-1; abundance: medium-sized; d_gene: TRBD2; v_gene: TRBV6-2/TRBV6-3; CDR3aa: CASSYGREENEQFF; CDR3nt: TGTGCCAGCAGTTACGGGCGGGAGGAGAATGAGCAGTTCTTC
j_gene: TRBJ1-5; abundance: many; d_gene: NA; v_gene: TRBV7-9; CDR3aa: CASSSAPGVGQPQHF; CDR3nt: TGTGCCAGCAGCTCAGCCCCAGGGGTAGGCCAGCCCCAGCATTTT
j_gene: TRBJ2-6; abundance: few; d_gene: NA; v_gene: TRBV5-1; CDR3aa: CASSLGGDRSGANVLTF; CDR3nt: TGCGCCAGCAGCTTAGGAGGGGATCGGTCTGGGGCCAACGTCCTGACTTTC
j_gene: TRBJ1-1; abundance: few; d_gene: TRBD1; v_gene: TRBV3-1; CDR3aa: CASSQVIYHRGKKDTEAFF; CDR3nt: TGTGCCAGCAGCCAAGTCATCTACCACAGGGGGAAGAAGGACACTGAAGCTTTCTTT
j_gene: TRBJ2-1; abundance: many; d_gene: TRBD2; v_gene: TRBV7-7; CDR3aa: CASSPGLAGEEQFF; CDR3nt: TGTGCCAGCAGCCCGGGACTAGCGGGAGAAGAGCAGTTCTTC
j_gene: TRBJ2-6; abundance: NA; d_gene: NA; v_gene: TRBV2; CDR3aa: CASGASSGANVLTF; CDR3nt: TGTGCCAGCGGGGCCTCCTCTGGGGCCAACGTCCTGACTTTC
j_gene: TRBJ2-5; abundance: NA; d_gene: NA; v_gene: TRBV20-1; CDR3aa: CSPHGGRFETQYF; CDR3nt: TGCAGTCCTCACGGGGGAAGATTCGAGACCCAGTACTTC
j_gene: TRBJ2-7; abundance: many; d_gene: NA; v_gene: TRBV7-2; CDR3aa: CASSLGGLGFSYEQYF; CDR3nt: TGTGCCAGCAGCTTAGGGGGGCTTGGGTTCTCCTACGAGCAGTACTTC
j_gene: TRBJ2-3; abundance: many; d_gene: NA; v_gene: TRBV7-2; CDR3aa: CASSARGPTRVTQYF; CDR3nt: TGTGCCAGCAGCGCCCGGGGGCCGACGCGCGTTACGCAGTATTTT
j_gene: TRBJ1-1; abundance: NA; d_gene: NA; v_gene: TRBV9; CDR3aa: CASSAFGGGTTEAFF; CDR3nt: TGTGCCAGCAGCGCCTTCGGGGGAGGGACCACTGAAGCTTTCTTT
j_gene: TRBJ2-6; abundance: many; d_gene: TRBD1; v_gene: TRBV2; CDR3aa: CASSPDRGLSGANVLTF; CDR3nt: TGTGCCAGCAGCCCAGACAGGGGGCTCTCTGGGGCCAACGTCCTGACTTTC